This T cell receptor (beta chain) was obtained from a study of chemoradiotherapy in HPV16-positive cancers. Study conclusions and caveats: Better recurrence-free survival went with HPV-responsive T-cell expansion in HPV16-positive patients. During treatment, candidate HPV-specific clones and E7-related motifs expanded in tumor. Functional assays defining HPV-specific T cells used only two HPV16-positive patients.

TCRdb keeps only in-frame clones here, not all; method: immunoSEQ multiplex PCR. The sample holds roughly 15,000 clones, roughly 79% seen once. A word on this clone: Its antigen is not identified.

Samples were taken several times over chemoradiotherapy. The CDR3 extends over 13 amino acids. V was clipped by 0 bases and J by 1 base, with 4 bases between them. Germline values: CDR1 SGDLS, CDR2 YYNGEE. V gene TRBV9 combines with J gene TRBJ1-1; D unclear. This sample was obtained from a patient who underwent chemoradiotherapy. The clonotype originates from a human donor with HPV-associated anogenital cancer. The CDR3 DNA is TGTGCCAGCAGCGTAGCTGGGAACACTGAAGCTTTCTTT. Translation: CASSVAGNTEAFF.